This passage covers 8 T cell receptor beta chains from one sample sequenced in a study of blood T cell repertoires in COVID-19. Libraries were prepared by immunoSEQ multiplex PCR; TCRdb keeps only in-frame clonotypes and omits some of them. The sample comprises around 370,000 clones, about 93% of which are singletons, and approximately 3.5% rests with the top ten. The sequencing input was peripheral blood. All receptors derive from a woman aged 18-29 years who had recovered from COVID-19.

The chain combines TRBV9 with TRBJ2-1; 9 bases match TRBD2. CDR1 is SGDLS and CDR2 is YYNGEE in the germline V gene. Trimming cost V 0 bases and J 0 bases; bases outside gene matches: 7. The CDR3 runs 18 residues. The DNA for the CDR3 is TGTGCCAGCAGCGTAGCCACTAGCGGGTGGAGCTCCTACAATGAGCAGTTCTTC. It specifies CASSVATSGWSSYNEQFF.

This chain connects TRBV2 to TRBJ2-2; 13 bases are shared with TRBD2. The CDR3 runs to 16 residues. J was trimmed by 1 base and V by 4 bases; bases with no gene match: 0. Germline V gene data show CDR1 as SNHLY and CDR2 as FYNNEI. The CDR3 sequence is CASSGLAGGNTGELFF. The CDR3 region has the DNA TGTGCCAGCAGTGGACTAGCGGGAGGGAACACCGGGGAGCTGTTTTTT.

The J gene is TRBJ2-3, the V gene TRBV10-3, with TRBD2 matching over 9 bases. Germline V gene sequence: CDR1 ENHRY, CDR2 SYGVKD. V lost 6 bases and J lost 4; bases outside the gene matches: 17. The CDR3 sequence is 18 residues long. The CDR3 DNA reads TGTGCCATCAGCGAAATACTAGCGGGCAAAGCTCTGGCAGATACGCAGTATTTT. Residues: CAISEILAGKALADTQYF.

The chain is built from TRBV4-1 and TRBJ1-4; D is perhaps TRBD1 (6 bases). Germline V CDR1 and CDR2: MGHRA, YSYEKL. Deletions cut 4 bases from V and 3 bases from J, with 18 bases between. The CDR3 is made up of 17 amino acids. The CDR3 nucleotides read TGCGCCAGCAGCCCACAGGGAGAGATAGGGGCTAATGAAAAACTGTTTTTT. Translated, it gives CASSPQGEIGANEKLFF.

The chain links TRBV3-1 (or the pseudogene TRBV3-2) to TRBJ2-1; 8 bases are shared with TRBD2. The CDR3 spans 17 residues. CDR1 and CDR2 (germline): LGHDT, YNNKEL (reference sequence). Trimming removed 0 bases from V and 3 bases from J; junction bases left unmatched: 7. CDR3 sequence reads: CASSQEEAGGNYNEQFF. The CDR3 DNA reads TGTGCCAGCAGCCAAGAGGAGGCGGGAGGCAACTACAATGAGCAGTTCTTC.

The rearrangement links TRBV7-2 to TRBJ1-1; the D gene is possibly TRBD1 (6 bases). Trimming pared 4 bases from V and 6 bases from J, leaving 12 bases between. The length of the CDR3 is 13 residues. Germline CDR1 is SGHTA and CDR2 is FQGNSA. DNA for the CDR3: TGTGCCAGCAGCTCCGTACAGGGAGCTGAAGCTTTCTTT. Its protein product is CASSSVQGAEAFF. The variable domain in full, completed from reference TRBV7-2 and TRBJ1-1, reads GAGVSQSPSNKVTEKGKDVELRCDPISGHTALYWYRQSLGQGLEFLIYFQGNSAPDKSGLPSDRFSAERTGGSVSTLTIQRTQQEDSAVYLCASSSVQGAEAFFGQGTRLTVV.

J is TRBJ2-2 and V is TRBV5-1; 8 bases map to TRBD2. Germline CDR1 reads SGHRS; CDR2 reads YFSETQ. V shed 4 bases and J 0 bases; nucleotides not matched to a gene: 5. The CDR3 is 16 amino acids. The CDR3 is CASSRFSGANTGELFF. The CDR3 DNA follows: TGCGCCAGCAGCAGGTTTAGCGGGGCGAACACCGGGGAGCTGTTTTTT.

The rearrangement uses TRBV7-2 and TRBJ2-3, with TRBD2 identical over 9 bases. Losses at the gene ends were 3 bases for V and 4 bases for J; bases not matched to a gene: 8. The CDR3 consists of 16 residues. Germline V lookup: CDR1 SGHTA, CDR2 FQGNSA. The CDR3, as DNA: TGTGCCAGCAGCTTTCGCGGGAGGGCCAGCGCAGATACGCAGTATTTT. Protein: CASSFRGRASADTQYF.